This T cell receptor beta chain was documented in a study of T cell responses to AZD1222 COVID-19 vaccine. The data were produced by immunoSEQ multiplex PCR, yet TCRdb's version contains in-frame clones alone and is incomplete. The sample consists of 92,000 or so clones, 80% to 90% of them appearing once. This clonotype originated in an adult in good health. The sample was peripheral blood, taken on day 0 of AZD1222 vaccination.

DNA for the CDR3: TGTGCCAGCAGCCTAGGGCGGTTAGGGACAGGGGATAATTCACCCCTCCACTTT. Protein: CASSLGRLGTGDNSPLHF. J is TRBJ1-6 and V is TRBV7-3; TRBD1 aligns across 10 bases. V lost 5 bases to trimming and J lost 5 bases; unmatched junction nucleotides: 12. CDR3 size: 18 residues. Per germline, CDR1 SGHTA and CDR2 FQGTGA.